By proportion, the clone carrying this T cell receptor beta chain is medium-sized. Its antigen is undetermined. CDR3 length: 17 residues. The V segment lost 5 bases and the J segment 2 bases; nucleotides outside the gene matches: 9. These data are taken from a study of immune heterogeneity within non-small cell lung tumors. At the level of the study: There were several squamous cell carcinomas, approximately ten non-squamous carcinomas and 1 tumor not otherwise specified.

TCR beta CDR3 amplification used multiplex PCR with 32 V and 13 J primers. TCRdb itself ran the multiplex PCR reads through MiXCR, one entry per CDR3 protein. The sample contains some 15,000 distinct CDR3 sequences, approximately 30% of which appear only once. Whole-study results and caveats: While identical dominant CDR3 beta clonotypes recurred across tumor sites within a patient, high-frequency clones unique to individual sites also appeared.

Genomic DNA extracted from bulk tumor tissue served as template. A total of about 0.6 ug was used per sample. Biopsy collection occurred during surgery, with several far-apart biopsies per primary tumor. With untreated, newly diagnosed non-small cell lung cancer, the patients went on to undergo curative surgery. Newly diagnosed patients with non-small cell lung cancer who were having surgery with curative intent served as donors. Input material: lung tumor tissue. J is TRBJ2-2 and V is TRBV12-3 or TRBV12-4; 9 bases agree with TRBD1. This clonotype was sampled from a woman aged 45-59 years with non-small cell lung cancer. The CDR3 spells CASSRWTGVTNTGELFF. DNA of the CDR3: TGTGCCAGCAGTCGATGGACAGGGGTTACCAACACCGGGGAGCTGTTTTTT.